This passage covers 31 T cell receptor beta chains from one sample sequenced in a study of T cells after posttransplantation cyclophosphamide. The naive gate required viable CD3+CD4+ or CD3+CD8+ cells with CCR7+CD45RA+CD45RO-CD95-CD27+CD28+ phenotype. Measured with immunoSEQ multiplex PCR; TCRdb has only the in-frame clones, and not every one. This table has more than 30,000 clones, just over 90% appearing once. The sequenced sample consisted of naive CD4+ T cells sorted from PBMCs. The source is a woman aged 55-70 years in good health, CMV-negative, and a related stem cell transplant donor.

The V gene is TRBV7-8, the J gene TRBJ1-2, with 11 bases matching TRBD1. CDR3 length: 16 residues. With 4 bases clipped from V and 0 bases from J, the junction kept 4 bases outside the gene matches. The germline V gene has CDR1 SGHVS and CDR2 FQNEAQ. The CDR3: CASSSGQGVANYGYTF. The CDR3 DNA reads TGTGCCAGCAGCTCGGGACAGGGGGTTGCTAACTATGGCTACACCTTC.

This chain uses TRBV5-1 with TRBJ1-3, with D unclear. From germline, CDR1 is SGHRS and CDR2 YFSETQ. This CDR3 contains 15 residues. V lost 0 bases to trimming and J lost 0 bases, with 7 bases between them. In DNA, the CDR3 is TGCGCCAGCAGCTTGGAGGGAGGCTCTGGAAACACCATATATTTT. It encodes CASSLEGGSGNTIYF.

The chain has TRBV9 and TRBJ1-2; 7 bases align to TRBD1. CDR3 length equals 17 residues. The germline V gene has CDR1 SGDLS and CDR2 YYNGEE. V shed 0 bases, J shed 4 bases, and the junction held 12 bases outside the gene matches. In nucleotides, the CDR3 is TGTGCCAGCAGCGTAGTTCGAGACAGGGCCCCAACCTATGGCTACACCTTC. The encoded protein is CASSVVRDRAPTYGYTF.

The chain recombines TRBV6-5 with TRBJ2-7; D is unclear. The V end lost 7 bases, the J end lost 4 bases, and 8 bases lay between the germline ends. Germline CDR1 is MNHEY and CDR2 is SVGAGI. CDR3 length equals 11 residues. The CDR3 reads CASKSWYEQYF. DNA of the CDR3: TGTGCCAGCAAAAGCTGGTACGAGCAGTACTTC.

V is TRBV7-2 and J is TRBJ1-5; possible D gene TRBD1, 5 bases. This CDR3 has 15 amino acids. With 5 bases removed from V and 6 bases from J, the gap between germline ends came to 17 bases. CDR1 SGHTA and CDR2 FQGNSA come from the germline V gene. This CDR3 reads CASSPPGGAPQPQHF. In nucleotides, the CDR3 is TGTGCCAGCAGCCCCCCCGGGGGAGCCCCTCAGCCCCAGCATTTT. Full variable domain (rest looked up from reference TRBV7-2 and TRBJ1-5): GAGVSQSPSNKVTEKGKDVELRCDPISGHTALYWYRQSLGQGLEFLIYFQGNSAPDKSGLPSDRFSAERTGGSVSTLTIQRTQQEDSAVYLCASSPPGGAPQPQHFGDGTRLSIL.

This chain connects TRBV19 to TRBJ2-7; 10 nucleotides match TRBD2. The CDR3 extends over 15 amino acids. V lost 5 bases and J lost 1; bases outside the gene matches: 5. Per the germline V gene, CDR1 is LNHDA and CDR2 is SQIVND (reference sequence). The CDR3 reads CASSLGTSDSYEQYF. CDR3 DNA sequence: TGTGCCAGTAGTCTCGGGACTAGCGATTCCTACGAGCAGTACTTC.

CDR3 coding DNA: TGTGCCAGCAGCGTAGTCGGGACTACCTACAATGAGCAGTTCTTC. It specifies CASSVVGTTYNEQFF. This chain links TRBV9 with TRBJ2-1, with TRBD2 identical over 7 bases. The CDR3 loop spans 15 amino acids. Germline V lookup: CDR1 SGDLS, CDR2 YYNGEE. The trim removed 0 bases at V and 2 bases at J, leaving 2 bases unmatched.

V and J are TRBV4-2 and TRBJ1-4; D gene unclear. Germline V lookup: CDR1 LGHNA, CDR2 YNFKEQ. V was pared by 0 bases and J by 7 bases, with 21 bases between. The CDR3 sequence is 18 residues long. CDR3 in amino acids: CASSQDTVLRAVSEKLFF. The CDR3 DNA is TGTGCCAGCAGCCAAGATACGGTGTTGAGGGCAGTGAGTGAAAAACTGTTTTTT.

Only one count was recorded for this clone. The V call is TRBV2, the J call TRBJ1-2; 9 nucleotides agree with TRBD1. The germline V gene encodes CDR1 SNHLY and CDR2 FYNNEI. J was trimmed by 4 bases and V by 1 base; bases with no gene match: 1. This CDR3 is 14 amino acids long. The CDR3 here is CASSEGTGVYGYTF. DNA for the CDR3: TGTGCCAGCAGTGAAGGGACAGGGGTCTATGGCTACACCTTC.

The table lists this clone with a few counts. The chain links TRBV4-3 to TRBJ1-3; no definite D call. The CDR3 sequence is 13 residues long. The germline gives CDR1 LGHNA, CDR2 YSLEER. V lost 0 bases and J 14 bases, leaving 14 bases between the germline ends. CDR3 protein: CASSQELRPIVYF. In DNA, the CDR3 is TGCGCCAGCAGCCAAGAACTGCGCCCCATCGTATATTTT.

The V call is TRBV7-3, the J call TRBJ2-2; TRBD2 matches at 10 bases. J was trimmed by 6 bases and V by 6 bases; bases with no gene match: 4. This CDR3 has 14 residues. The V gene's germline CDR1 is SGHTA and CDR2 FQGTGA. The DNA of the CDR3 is TGTGCCAGCAGTACTAGCGGGAATGCCGGGGAGCTGTTTTTT. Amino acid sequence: CASSTSGNAGELFF.

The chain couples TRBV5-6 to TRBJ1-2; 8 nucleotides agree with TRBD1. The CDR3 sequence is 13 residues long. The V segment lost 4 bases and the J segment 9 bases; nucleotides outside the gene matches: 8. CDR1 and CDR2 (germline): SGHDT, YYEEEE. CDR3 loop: CASSGDQGASYTF. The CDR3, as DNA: TGTGCCAGCAGCGGCGATCAGGGGGCTAGCTACACCTTC.

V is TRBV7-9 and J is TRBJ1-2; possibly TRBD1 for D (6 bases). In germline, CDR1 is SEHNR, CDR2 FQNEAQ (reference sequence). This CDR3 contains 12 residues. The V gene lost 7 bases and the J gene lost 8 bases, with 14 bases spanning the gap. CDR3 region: CASNPGGGGYTF. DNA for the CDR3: TGTGCCAGCAACCCGGGGGGGGGCGGCTACACCTTC.

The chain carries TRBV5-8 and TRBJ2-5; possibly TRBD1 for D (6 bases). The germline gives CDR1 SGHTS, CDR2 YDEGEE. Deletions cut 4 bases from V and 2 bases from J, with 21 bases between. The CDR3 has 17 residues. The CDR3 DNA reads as TGTGCCAGCAGCCCGGGGATCTTGGGGGCAAGACAAGAGACCCAGTACTTC. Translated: CASSPGILGARQETQYF.

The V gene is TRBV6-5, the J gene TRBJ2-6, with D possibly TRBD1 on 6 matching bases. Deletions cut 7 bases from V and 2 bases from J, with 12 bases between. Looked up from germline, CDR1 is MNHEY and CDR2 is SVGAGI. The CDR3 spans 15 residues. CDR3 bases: TGTGCCAGCATGAGTGCAGGGGCTGGGGCCAACGTCCTGACTTTC. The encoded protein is CASMSAGAGANVLTF.

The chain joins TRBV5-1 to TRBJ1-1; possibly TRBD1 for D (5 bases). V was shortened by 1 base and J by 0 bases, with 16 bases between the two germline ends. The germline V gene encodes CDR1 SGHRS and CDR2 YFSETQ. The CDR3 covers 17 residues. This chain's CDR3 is CASSLLSGGGVNTEAFF. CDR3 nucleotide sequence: TGCGCCAGCAGCTTGCTGTCGGGGGGTGGGGTGAACACTGAAGCTTTCTTT.

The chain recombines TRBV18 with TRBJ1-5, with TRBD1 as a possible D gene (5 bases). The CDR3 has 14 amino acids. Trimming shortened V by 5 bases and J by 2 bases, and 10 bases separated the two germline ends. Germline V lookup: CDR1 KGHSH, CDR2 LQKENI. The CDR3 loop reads CASSGGGGNQPQHF. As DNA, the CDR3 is TGTGCCAGCTCAGGCGGGGGTGGCAATCAGCCCCAGCATTTT.

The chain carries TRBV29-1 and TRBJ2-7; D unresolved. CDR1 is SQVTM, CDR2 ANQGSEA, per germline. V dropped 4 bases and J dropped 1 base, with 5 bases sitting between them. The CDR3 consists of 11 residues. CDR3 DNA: TGCAGCGTTGGGCAGTCCTACGAGCAGTACTTC. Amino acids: CSVGQSYEQYF.

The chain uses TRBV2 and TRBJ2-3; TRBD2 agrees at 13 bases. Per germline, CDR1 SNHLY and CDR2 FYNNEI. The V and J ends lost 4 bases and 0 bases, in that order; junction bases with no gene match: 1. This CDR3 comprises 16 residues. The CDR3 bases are TGTGCCAGCAGTGTGGGACTAGCGGGAAGCACAGATACGCAGTATTTT. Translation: CASSVGLAGSTDTQYF.

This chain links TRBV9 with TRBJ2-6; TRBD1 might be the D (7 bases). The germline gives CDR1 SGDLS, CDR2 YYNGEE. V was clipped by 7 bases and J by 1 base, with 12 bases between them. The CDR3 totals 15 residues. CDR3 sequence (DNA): TGTGCCAGCGGTCCAGGGGGGTCTGGGGCCAACGTCCTGACTTTC. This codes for CASGPGGSGANVLTF. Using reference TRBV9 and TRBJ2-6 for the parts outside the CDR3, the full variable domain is DSGVTQTPKHLITATGQRVTLRCSPRSGDLSVYWYQQSLDQGLQFLIQYYNGEERAKGNILERFSAQQFPDLHSELNLSSLELGDSALYFCASGPGGSGANVLTFGAGSRLTVL.

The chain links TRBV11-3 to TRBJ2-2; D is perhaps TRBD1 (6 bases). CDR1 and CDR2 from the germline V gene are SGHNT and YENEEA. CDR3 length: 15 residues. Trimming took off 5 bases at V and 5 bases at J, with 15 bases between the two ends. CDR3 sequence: CASSNRDIGTGELFF. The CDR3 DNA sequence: TGTGCCAGCAGCAACCGGGACATCGGGACCGGGGAGCTGTTTTTT.

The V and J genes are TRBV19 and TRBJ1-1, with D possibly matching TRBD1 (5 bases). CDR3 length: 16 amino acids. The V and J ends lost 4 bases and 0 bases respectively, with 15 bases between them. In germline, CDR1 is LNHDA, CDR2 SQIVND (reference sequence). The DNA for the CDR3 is TGTGCCAGTAGTAAACCCAGACAAGGGGTGAACACTGAAGCTTTCTTT. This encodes CASSKPRQGVNTEAFF. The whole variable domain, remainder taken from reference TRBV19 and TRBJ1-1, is DGGITQSPKYLFRKEGQNVTLSCEQNLNHDAMYWYRQDPGQGLRLIYYSQIVNDFQKGDIAEGYSVSREKKESFPLTVTSAQKNPTAFYLCASSKPRQGVNTEAFFGQGTRLTVV.

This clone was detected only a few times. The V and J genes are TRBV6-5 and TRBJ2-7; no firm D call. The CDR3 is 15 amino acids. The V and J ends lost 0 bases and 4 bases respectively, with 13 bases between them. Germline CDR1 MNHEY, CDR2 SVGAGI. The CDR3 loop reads CASSYSRYPSYEQYF. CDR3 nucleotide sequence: TGTGCCAGCAGTTACTCGAGGTATCCTTCATACGAGCAGTACTTC.

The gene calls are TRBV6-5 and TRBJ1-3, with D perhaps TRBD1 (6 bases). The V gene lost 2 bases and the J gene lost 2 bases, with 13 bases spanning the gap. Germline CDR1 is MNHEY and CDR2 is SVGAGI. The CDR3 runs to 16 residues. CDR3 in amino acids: CASSYPGWGPGNTIYF. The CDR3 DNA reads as TGTGCCAGCAGTTACCCTGGGTGGGGGCCTGGAAACACCATATATTTT.

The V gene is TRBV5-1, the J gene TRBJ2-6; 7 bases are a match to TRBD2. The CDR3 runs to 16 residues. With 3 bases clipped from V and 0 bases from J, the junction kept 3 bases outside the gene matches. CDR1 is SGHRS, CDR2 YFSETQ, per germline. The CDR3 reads CASSSGGSSGANVLTF. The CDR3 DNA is TGCGCCAGCAGCTCCGGGGGGAGCTCTGGGGCCAACGTCCTGACTTTC.

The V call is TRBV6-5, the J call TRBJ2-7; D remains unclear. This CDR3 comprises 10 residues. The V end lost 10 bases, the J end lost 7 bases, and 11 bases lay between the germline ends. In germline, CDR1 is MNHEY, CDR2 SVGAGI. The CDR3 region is CATPPGEQYF. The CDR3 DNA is TGTGCCACCCCCCCCGGGGAGCAGTACTTC.

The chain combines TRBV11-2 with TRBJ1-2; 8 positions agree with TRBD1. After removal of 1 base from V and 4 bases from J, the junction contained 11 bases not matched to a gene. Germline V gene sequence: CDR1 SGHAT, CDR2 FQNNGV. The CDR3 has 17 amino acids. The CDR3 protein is CASSLVTGTQGVYGYTF. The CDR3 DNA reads TGTGCCAGCAGCTTAGTCACCGGGACACAGGGGGTCTATGGCTACACCTTC.

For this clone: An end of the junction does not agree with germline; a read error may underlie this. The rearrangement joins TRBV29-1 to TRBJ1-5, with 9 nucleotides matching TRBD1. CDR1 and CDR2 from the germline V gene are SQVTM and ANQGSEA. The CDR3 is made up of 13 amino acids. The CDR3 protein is CSVMGQGGQLQHF. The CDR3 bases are TGCAGCGTAATGGGACAGGGCGGCCAGCTCCAGCATTTT.

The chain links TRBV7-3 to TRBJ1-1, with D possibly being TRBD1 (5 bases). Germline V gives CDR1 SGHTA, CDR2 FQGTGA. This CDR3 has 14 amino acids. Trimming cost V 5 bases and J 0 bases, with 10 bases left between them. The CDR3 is CASSRQILNTEAFF. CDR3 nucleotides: TGTGCCAGCAGCCGACAGATTTTGAACACTGAAGCTTTCTTT.

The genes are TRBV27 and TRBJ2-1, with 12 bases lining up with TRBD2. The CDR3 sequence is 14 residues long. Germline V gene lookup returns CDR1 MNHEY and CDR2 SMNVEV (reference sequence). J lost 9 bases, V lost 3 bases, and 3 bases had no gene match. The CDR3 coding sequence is TGTGCCAGCAGTTTTGGACTAGCGGGAAGTGAGCAGTTCTTC. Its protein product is CASSFGLAGSEQFF.

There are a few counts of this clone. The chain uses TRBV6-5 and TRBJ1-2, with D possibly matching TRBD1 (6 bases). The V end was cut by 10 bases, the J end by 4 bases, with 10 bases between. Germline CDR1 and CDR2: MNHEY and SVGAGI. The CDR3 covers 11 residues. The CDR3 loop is CAIQGSYGYTF. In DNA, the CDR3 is TGTGCCATACAGGGTAGCTATGGCTACACCTTC.